This TCR beta chain was sequenced for a study of beta chain features in type 1 diabetes. CDR1 SQVTM and CDR2 ANQGSEA come from the germline V gene. This CDR3 comprises 13 residues. J was trimmed by 7 bases and V by 3 bases; bases with no gene match: 9. Concerning this clone itself: Its antigen is still unknown.

A single heparinised blood sample, averaging approximately 0.12 L, was obtained per donor. Expressed TCRB transcripts were sequenced because the entire RNA isolate underwent reverse transcription. About 3.57 million reads, on average, came from each naive, central memory and regulatory T cell sample. Profiling relied on immunoSEQ multiplex PCR, and the TCRdb table lists in-frame clones only, not all of them. The table records around 690,000 clones, around an eighth of them present only once. Study-wide results and caveats: Sequencing used cDNA, and cells with high TCR expression could therefore be over-represented. Shorter TCRB CDR3s, moderately but significantly so, marked every one of the four CD4+ subsets in Type 1 diabetes patients.

This chain connects TRBV29-1 to TRBJ2-7; 7 bases agree with TRBD1. The receptor comes from a man under 40 with type 1 diabetes. Sequencing was done on a sample of naive CD4+ T cells from blood. The CDR3 loop is CSVDGRGIGEQYF. In DNA, the CDR3 is TGCAGCGTTGATGGCAGGGGGATAGGGGAGCAGTACTTC.